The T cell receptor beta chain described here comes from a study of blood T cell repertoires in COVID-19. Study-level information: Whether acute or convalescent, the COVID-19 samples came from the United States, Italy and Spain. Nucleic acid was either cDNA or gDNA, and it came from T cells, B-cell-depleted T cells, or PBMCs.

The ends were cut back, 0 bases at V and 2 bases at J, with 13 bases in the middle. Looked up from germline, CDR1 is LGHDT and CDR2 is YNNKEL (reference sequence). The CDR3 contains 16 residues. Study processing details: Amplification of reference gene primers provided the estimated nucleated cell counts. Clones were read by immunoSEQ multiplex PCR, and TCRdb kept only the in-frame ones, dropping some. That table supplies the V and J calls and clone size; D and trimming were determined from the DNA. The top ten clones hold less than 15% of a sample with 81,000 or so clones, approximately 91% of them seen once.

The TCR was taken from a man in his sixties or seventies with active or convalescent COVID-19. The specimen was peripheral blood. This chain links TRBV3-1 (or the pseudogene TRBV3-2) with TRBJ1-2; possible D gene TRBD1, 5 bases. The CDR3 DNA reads TGTGCCAGCAGCCAAGATAAGGAGGGACTGAACTATGGCTACACCTTC. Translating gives CASSQDKEGLNYGYTF.